This T cell receptor (beta chain) was recovered during a study of CD8 T cells in ankylosing spondylitis. One entry per CDR3 protein, called by TCRdb with MiXCR from the 5' RACE reads. Among tens of thousands of distinct CDR3 sequences listed, 11% were seen once. On this clonotype: What it recognizes is unknown.

Regarding the study as a whole: It was reported that disease-linked clones were significantly enriched in matched ankylosing spondylitis synovial fluid.

The CDR3 is made up of 15 amino acids. The V and J ends lost 3 bases and 6 bases, in that order; junction bases with no gene match: 11. CDR1 is KGHSH and CDR2 is LQKENI in the germline V gene. The chain couples TRBV18 to TRBJ2-7, with 7 bases identical to TRBD2. The receptor's source is a male donor with ankylosing spondylitis or in good health (not recorded which). Source material: blood, either unsorted or a sorted T cell fraction (not recorded which). The CDR3 spells CASSPLTGGSGEQYF. The CDR3 bases are TGTGCCAGCTCACCCCTAACGGGGGGATCAGGCGAGCAGTACTTC.